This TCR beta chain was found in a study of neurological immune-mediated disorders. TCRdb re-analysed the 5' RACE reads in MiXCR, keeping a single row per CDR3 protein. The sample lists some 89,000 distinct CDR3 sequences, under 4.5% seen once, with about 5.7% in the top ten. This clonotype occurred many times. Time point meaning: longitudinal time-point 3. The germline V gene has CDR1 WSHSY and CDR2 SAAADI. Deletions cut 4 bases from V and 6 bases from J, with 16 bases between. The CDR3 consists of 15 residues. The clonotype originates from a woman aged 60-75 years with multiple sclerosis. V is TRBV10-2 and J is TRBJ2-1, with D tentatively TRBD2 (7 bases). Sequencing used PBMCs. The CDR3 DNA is TGCGCCAGCAGTGGGGGGCGGGGGCTCCCCAATGAGCAGTTCTTC. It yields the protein CASSGGRGLPNEQFF.